These 11 T cell receptor beta chains were all obtained from the same sample, sequenced in a study of shared clonotypes between healthy human individuals (TCRdb year 2020). Libraries were built with the immunoSEQ multiplex PCR assay. TCRdb took this table from immuneACCESS and kept in-frame rearrangements with V and J called. Such tables lack part of the clones; where checked against another copy, unresolved V genes explain under half of the gap, and the rest is unexplained. A total of 2 million to 2.5 million clones appear in this sample, approximately 96% of them only once. The ten largest clones represent roughly 0.13% of the sample. The sequenced material came from naive CD4+ T cells sorted from blood. The cell subset or site label, read with the paper, signifies: CD45RA+ positively selected. All receptors come from a man aged 18 to 29 in good health.

The rearrangement uses TRBV6-5 and TRBJ1-1; possible D gene TRBD1, 5 bases. V shed 2 bases and J shed 5 bases, with 12 bases lying between them. From germline, CDR1 is MNHEY and CDR2 SVGAGI. This CDR3 spans 14 amino acids. The CDR3 nucleotides read TGTGCCAGCAGTTACACAGGCCTTGGTACTGAAGCTTTCTTT. This translates into CASSYTGLGTEAFF.

The chain recombines TRBV5-6 with TRBJ1-5, with 7 nucleotides matching TRBD1. Trimming removed 1 base from V and 2 bases from J; junction bases left unmatched: 3. Germline-derived CDR1 and CDR2 are SGHDT and YYEEEE. This CDR3 spans 15 amino acids. Here the CDR3 reads CASSLSGGRNQPQHF. The CDR3 DNA reads as TGTGCCAGCAGCTTGTCAGGGGGGCGCAATCAGCCCCAGCATTTT.

A single count supports this clone. The junction departs from germline at one end; a sequencing error may be responsible. The rearrangement joins TRBV5-4 to TRBJ2-2, with 7 positions matching TRBD2. This CDR3 has 15 amino acids. The germline V gene encodes CDR1 SGHNT and CDR2 YYREEE (reference sequence). The CDR3 here is CASTLGGVNTGELFF. CDR3 coding DNA: TGTGCCAGCACCTTGGGAGGGGTGAACACCGGGGAGCTGTTTTTT.

The chain is built from TRBV2 and TRBJ2-2; no reliable D call. CDR1 SNHLY and CDR2 FYNNEI come from the germline V gene. V lost 2 bases and J 6 bases, leaving 7 bases between the germline ends. This CDR3 region has 13 residues. This CDR3 reads CASSEIRSGELFF. The CDR3 bases are TGTGCCAGCAGTGAAATAAGGTCCGGGGAGCTGTTTTTT.

The chain is built from TRBV30 and TRBJ1-1; D perhaps matches TRBD1 (5 bases). V was shortened by 0 bases and J by 7 bases, with 21 bases between the two germline ends. CDR1 is GTSNPN and CDR2 is SVGIG in the germline V gene (reference sequence). The CDR3 loop spans 16 amino acids. The CDR3 DNA sequence: TGTGCCTGGAGTGTAATTATAGGACGACTCCAGGGTGAAGCTTTCTTT. Translation: CAWSVIIGRLQGEAFF.

The count of this clone is one. The chain has TRBV10-3 and TRBJ2-2, with unresolved D. Germline lookup yields CDR1 ENHRY and CDR2 SYGVKD. V lost 3 bases to trimming and J lost 6 bases, with 11 bases between them. CDR3 length: 14 amino acids. CDR3 amino acids: CAISEIAAAGELFF. Written as DNA, the CDR3 is TGTGCCATCAGTGAAATCGCGGCCGCCGGGGAGCTGTTTTTT.

The V call is TRBV7-9, the J call TRBJ1-3; no reliable D call. The CDR3 runs to 17 residues. The germline CDR1 and CDR2 sequences are SEHNR and FQNEAQ (reference sequence). Trimming stripped 1 base from V and 2 bases from J, with 15 bases between. The CDR3 reads CASSLVGPRNAGNTIYF. The CDR3 coding sequence is TGTGCCAGCAGCTTAGTAGGACCCCGAAACGCTGGAAACACCATATATTTT. The variable domain in full, with the rest retrieved from reference TRBV7-9 and TRBJ1-3, is DTGVSQNPRHKITKRGQNVTFRCDPISEHNRLYWYRQTLGQGPEFLTYFQNEAQLEKSRLLSDRFSAERPKGSFSTLEIQRTEQGDSAMYLCASSLVGPRNAGNTIYFGEGSWLTVV.

The chain links TRBV5-4 to TRBJ1-2; 9 bases map to TRBD1. Trimming cost V 4 bases and J 4 bases; bases outside gene matches: 5. CDR3 length: 14 amino acids. Germline lookup yields CDR1 SGHNT and CDR2 YYREEE (reference sequence). The CDR3 DNA reads as TGTGCCAGCAGCCGGGGACAGGGAACCTATGGCTACACCTTC. Amino acids: CASSRGQGTYGYTF.

The chain links TRBV4-1 to TRBJ2-7; 14 bases are a match to TRBD2. Germline V gene data show CDR1 as MGHRA and CDR2 as YSYEKL. The length of the CDR3 is 17 residues. The J segment lost 2 bases and the V segment lost 4 bases, leaving 7 bases of the junction unmatched. The CDR3 is CASSRGTSGRLPYEQYF. DNA for the CDR3: TGCGCCAGCAGCCGCGGGACTAGCGGGAGATTGCCCTACGAGCAGTACTTC.

The CDR3: CASSLWLSGNTIYF. CDR3 DNA: TGTGCCAGCAGTTTGTGGCTCTCTGGAAACACCATATATTTT. V is TRBV6-5 and J is TRBJ1-3; D not resolved. Germline V gene sequence: CDR1 MNHEY, CDR2 SVGAGI. The CDR3 is 14 amino acids. The V end lost 4 bases, the J end lost 0 bases, and 7 bases lay between the germline ends.

The chain employs TRBV6-5 and TRBJ2-7, with 9 bases aligning to TRBD1. CDR3 length: 14 amino acids. From germline, CDR1 is MNHEY and CDR2 SVGAGI. V shed 7 bases, J shed 5 bases, and the junction held 9 bases outside the gene matches. In DNA, the CDR3 is TGTGCCAGCATGGGACAGGGAGGTTCCCACGAGCAGTACTTC. It translates to CASMGQGGSHEQYF.